The 10 T cell receptor beta chains presented below share a single source sample, sequenced in a study of blood T cells in healthy people across ages. For the second PCR, which ran for about 7 to 11 cycles, a sample-barcoded 5' primer and a J-beta primer mix were used. TCRdb processed the 5' RACE reads anew with MiXCR; each CDR3 protein has one entry. The table lists 500,000 to 550,000 distinct CDR3 sequences, 24% of them singletons. This sample was shared with a second study, whose subject was T cells of mothers and their children.

Sequencing was carried out using blood. All receptors come from a boy between 10 and 17 years old in good health.

In its sample, this clonotype was seen a few times. This sequence joins TRBV4-1 and TRBJ1-4, with TRBD1 matching 10 bases. Germline V gene lookup returns CDR1 MGHRA and CDR2 YSYEKL. V was pared by 0 bases and J by 2 bases, with 6 bases of the junction left unmatched. The CDR3 length is 18 residues. The CDR3 here is CASSQEGQGFVTNEKLFF. The DNA of the CDR3 is TGCGCCAGCAGCCAAGAGGGACAGGGGTTCGTTACTAATGAAAAACTGTTTTTT.

This clonotype occurred a few times. The chain recombines TRBV4-2 with TRBJ2-7, with 7 bases that match TRBD1. The J segment lost 0 bases and the V segment lost 0 bases, leaving 5 bases of the junction unmatched. This CDR3 is 16 amino acids long. Per germline, CDR1 LGHNA and CDR2 YNFKEQ. DNA for the CDR3: TGTGCCAGCAGCCAAGACGTGGGGGACAGCTCCTACGAGCAGTACTTC. It translates to CASSQDVGDSSYEQYF.

This rearrangement joins TRBV6-1 to TRBJ2-5; no clear D gene. The CDR3 is made up of 11 amino acids. Trimming took 7 bases from V and 5 from J, leaving 8 bases between them. Germline V lookup: CDR1 MNHNS, CDR2 SASEGT. The CDR3 here is CASIKRETQYF. The CDR3 DNA reads TGTGCCAGCATTAAGAGGGAGACCCAGTACTTC.

The chain combines TRBV27 with TRBJ1-4, with D possibly TRBD1 on 6 matching bases. The V gene lost 6 bases and the J gene lost 4 bases, with 12 bases spanning the gap. CDR3 size: 14 residues. In germline, CDR1 is MNHEY, CDR2 SMNVEV (reference sequence). The CDR3 region has the DNA TGTGCCAGCAGCAGACAGGCCTATAATGAAAAACTGTTTTTT. It encodes CASSRQAYNEKLFF.

The genes are TRBV7-6 and TRBJ2-5; 8 bases match TRBD1. Germline assignment: CDR1 SGHVS and CDR2 FNYEAQ. Trimming at V came to 8 bases and at J to 5 bases, leaving 7 bases not matched to a gene. This CDR3 spans 13 amino acids. CDR3 sequence (DNA): TGTGCCAGCCGCATGAGGGACAGGGAGACCCAGTACTTC. Translated, it gives CASRMRDRETQYF.

V is TRBV5-1 and J is TRBJ1-1; D gene unclear. CDR3 length: 16 residues. Between the trimmed V and J ends, which lost 4 bases and 3 bases, there was a span of 19 bases. Germline loops: CDR1 SGHRS, CDR2 YFSETQ. For the CDR3, the DNA is TGCGCCAGCAGCCGCGAAAAAGGCCGAGATGACACTGAAGCTTTCTTT. The encoded protein is CASSREKGRDDTEAFF.

This clonotype was observed at least ten times. This rearrangement joins TRBV4-3 to TRBJ2-1; perhaps D is TRBD1 or TRBD2 (6 bases each). From germline, CDR1 is LGHNA and CDR2 YSLEER. This CDR3 has 12 amino acids. The ends were cut back, 4 bases at V and 7 bases at J, with 8 bases in the middle. CDR3 sequence (DNA): TGCGCCAGCAGCCGAGGGGGGAATGAGCAGTTCTTC. It specifies CASSRGGNEQFF.

This clonotype was seen a few times. The junction shows a germline mismatch at one end, possibly a read error. This chain uses TRBV7-3 with TRBJ2-3; D is possibly TRBD2 (5 bases). Germline CDR1 SGHTA, CDR2 FQGTGA. CDR3 length equals 14 residues. The CDR3 here is CAGSPGLSSDTQYF. DNA of the CDR3: TGTGCCGGCAGCCCTGGACTTTCGTCAGATACGCAGTATTTT.

This rearrangement joins TRBV20-1 to TRBJ2-4; 9 bases fit TRBD1. V lost 5 bases, J lost 12 bases, and 14 bases stayed unmatched. CDR1 and CDR2 from the germline V gene are DFQATT and SNEGSKA (reference sequence). The CDR3 is made up of 14 amino acids. The DNA of the CDR3 is TGCAGTGCTGGACCTCGGGACAGGGCCCTCCATCAGTACTTC. It encodes CSAGPRDRALHQYF.

V usage is TRBV7-2 and J usage is TRBJ2-3; 9 nucleotides align to TRBD2. Germline CDR1 reads SGHTA; CDR2 reads FQGNSA. V gave up 3 bases and J gave up 1 base; unmatched junction bases: 2. The CDR3 is 15 residues long. The CDR3 sequence: CASSFSGSGTDTQYF. The CDR3, as DNA: TGTGCCAGCAGCTTTAGCGGGAGCGGCACAGATACGCAGTATTTT. Full variable domain (rest looked up from reference TRBV7-2 and TRBJ2-3): GAGVSQSPSNKVTEKGKDVELRCDPISGHTALYWYRQSLGQGLEFLIYFQGNSAPDKSGLPSDRFSAERTGGSVSTLTIQRTQQEDSAVYLCASSFSGSGTDTQYFGPGTRLTVL.